This is a list of T cell receptor beta chains from one sample in a study of a mutant IDH1 vaccine in newly diagnosed glioma. Sequencing was performed with immunoSEQ multiplex PCR; in TCRdb, only in-frame clones are kept and a portion is missing. There are under 85,000 clones in the sample; 85% occur only once, and approximately 0.8% lies in the top ten. The antigens these receptors bind are not known. The material sequenced was PBMCs, taken from a glioma patient whose treatment included an IDH1 peptide vaccine. Receptor source: a woman aged 45 to 65 with glioma. CDR3s leave out the opening cysteine and the closing phenylalanine or tryptophan. Fields, in order: V gene, J gene, clone size, CDR3 protein. A clone size is listed for some rows: how often the clone was seen (once, few, many), or a class if it is expanded.

v_call: TRBV4-1
j_call: TRBJ2-7
clone_size: .
cdr3_aa: ASSQYRGEGRYEQY

v_call: TRBV7-9
j_call: TRBJ1-2
clone_size: .
cdr3_aa: ASSLAKGQGFYGYT

v_call: TRBV2
j_call: TRBJ2-7
clone_size: once
cdr3_aa: ASSAGTVTYEQY

v_call: TRBV6-6
j_call: TRBJ1-5
clone_size: few
cdr3_aa: ASRDREGDQPQH

v_call: TRBV19
j_call: TRBJ1-5
clone_size: few
cdr3_aa: ASSPHVGISNQPQH

v_call: TRBV2
j_call: TRBJ2-1
clone_size: once
cdr3_aa: ASSGHEGSSYNEQF

v_call: TRBV28
j_call: TRBJ2-5
clone_size: .
cdr3_aa: ASTTHQETQY

v_call: TRBV10-3
j_call: TRBJ1-2
clone_size: .
cdr3_aa: AISEGPTGANYGYT

v_call: TRBV27
j_call: TRBJ2-7
clone_size: .
cdr3_aa: ASSFWGASAYEQY

v_call: TRBV19
j_call: TRBJ2-7
clone_size: once
cdr3_aa: ASSPSGGRPYEQY

v_call: TRBV18
j_call: TRBJ2-2
clone_size: .
cdr3_aa: ASSGTGTGELF

v_call: TRBV10-3
j_call: TRBJ1-1
clone_size: .
cdr3_aa: AISEPTGMNTEAF

v_call: TRBV5-1
j_call: TRBJ1-1
clone_size: few
cdr3_aa: ASSSSSGRNPPGAF

v_call: TRBV7-2
j_call: TRBJ2-7
clone_size: .
cdr3_aa: ASSLRVAGYYEQY

v_call: TRBV10-3
j_call: TRBJ2-7
clone_size: .
cdr3_aa: AISEQTGGLYEQY

v_call: TRBV7-3
j_call: TRBJ2-2
clone_size: .
cdr3_aa: ASSLDYTGELF

v_call: TRBV11-2
j_call: TRBJ2-1
clone_size: once
cdr3_aa: ASSFPGDRETNEQF

v_call: TRBV5-1
j_call: TRBJ2-3
clone_size: .
cdr3_aa: ASNSQWADTQY

v_call: TRBV6-5
j_call: TRBJ1-4
clone_size: .
cdr3_aa: ASSPVVGSYEKLF

v_call: TRBV5-1
j_call: TRBJ2-5
clone_size: .
cdr3_aa: ASSSYPTGQETQY

v_call: TRBV28
j_call: TRBJ1-5
clone_size: .
cdr3_aa: ASSSPLKPQH

v_call: TRBV15
j_call: TRBJ2-7
clone_size: .
cdr3_aa: ATSRGQNYEQY

v_call: TRBV6-5
j_call: TRBJ2-7
clone_size: once
cdr3_aa: ASSFTSGSLEQY

v_call: TRBV5-1
j_call: TRBJ2-5
clone_size: .
cdr3_aa: ASSLDRGQETQY

v_call: TRBV28
j_call: TRBJ1-1
clone_size: .
cdr3_aa: ASSLFPAGKTEAF

v_call: TRBV27
j_call: TRBJ2-3
clone_size: .
cdr3_aa: ASRSTDTQY

v_call: TRBV28
j_call: TRBJ1-4
clone_size: .
cdr3_aa: ASRRYGEKLF

v_call: TRBV6-6
j_call: TRBJ2-1
clone_size: .
cdr3_aa: ASSNLFNEQF

v_call: TRBV18
j_call: TRBJ1-6
clone_size: once
cdr3_aa: ASSPGPNSPLH

v_call: TRBV19
j_call: TRBJ1-2
clone_size: .
cdr3_aa: ASLRDREYGYT

v_call: TRBV2
j_call: TRBJ2-7
clone_size: .
cdr3_aa: ASRGTSAGYEQY

v_call: TRBV7-6
j_call: TRBJ1-1
clone_size: few
cdr3_aa: ASSLGQGADTEAF

v_call: TRBV5-1
j_call: TRBJ2-7
clone_size: .
cdr3_aa: ASTLIGLAGDEQY

v_call: TRBV7-8
j_call: TRBJ1-1
clone_size: .
cdr3_aa: ASSLGTADSNTEAF

v_call: TRBV19
j_call: TRBJ2-6
clone_size: .
cdr3_aa: ASSPGITGANVLT

v_call: TRBV7-7
j_call: TRBJ2-3
clone_size: once
cdr3_aa: ASSPGREGTDTQY

v_call: TRBV28
j_call: TRBJ1-1
clone_size: .
cdr3_aa: ASSLWGLRKGAF

v_call: TRBV4-1
j_call: TRBJ2-7
clone_size: few
cdr3_aa: ASSQEIFGVDEQY

v_call: TRBV5-4
j_call: TRBJ2-5
clone_size: .
cdr3_aa: ASSYPNAGEETQY

v_call: TRBV6-1
j_call: TRBJ2-7
clone_size: .
cdr3_aa: ASSEGAGATYEQY

v_call: TRBV13
j_call: TRBJ2-1
clone_size: .
cdr3_aa: ASSLNNEQF

v_call: TRBV27
j_call: TRBJ2-6
clone_size: .
cdr3_aa: ASSFQPSGANVLT

v_call: TRBV21-1
j_call: TRBJ2-7
clone_size: .
cdr3_aa: ASSRPREQTGPEQY

v_call: TRBV5-1
j_call: TRBJ2-7
clone_size: .
cdr3_aa: ASSEGTASSYEQY

v_call: TRBV28
j_call: TRBJ2-2
clone_size: .
cdr3_aa: ASSLVKDRTNTGELF

v_call: TRBV27
j_call: TRBJ2-2
clone_size: .
cdr3_aa: ASSRTGNTGELF

v_call: TRBV6-5
j_call: TRBJ1-1
clone_size: .
cdr3_aa: ASSYSNRGTEAF

v_call: TRBV10-1
j_call: TRBJ2-5
clone_size: .
cdr3_aa: ASSSGAGEETQY